This T cell receptor beta chain was sequenced for a study of shared clonotypes between healthy human individuals. Broader study findings: Inspection by rarefaction showed sorted-subset sequencing to be incomplete despite large depth.

Remarks on this clone: Its target is not known.

CD45RO-negative, CCR7-positively selected cells formed the naive CD8 fraction, excluding terminally differentiated effector memory CD45RA+ cells. All of the donors resided in Nashville, Tennessee, and each was a Caucasian adult. Sorted subsets were amplified in replicate PCRs using 200 to 250 ng DNA, around 30,000 T cell genomes. Profiled with immunoSEQ multiplex PCR; TCRdb holds only in-frame clones, not every one. The sample holds 2 million or so clones, roughly 94% seen once. The source of this sequence is a man between 18 and 35 years old in good health. The sequenced sample was naive CD8+ T cells sorted from blood.

CDR3 in amino acids: CASREITGELFF. The CDR3 DNA reads TGTGCCAGCAGAGAGATCACCGGGGAGCTGTTTTTT. This chain connects TRBV6-1 to TRBJ2-2; D not certain. CDR3 size: 12 residues. CDR1 and CDR2 from the germline V gene are MNHNS and SASEGT. The V end was cut by 6 bases, the J end by 4 bases, with 6 bases between.